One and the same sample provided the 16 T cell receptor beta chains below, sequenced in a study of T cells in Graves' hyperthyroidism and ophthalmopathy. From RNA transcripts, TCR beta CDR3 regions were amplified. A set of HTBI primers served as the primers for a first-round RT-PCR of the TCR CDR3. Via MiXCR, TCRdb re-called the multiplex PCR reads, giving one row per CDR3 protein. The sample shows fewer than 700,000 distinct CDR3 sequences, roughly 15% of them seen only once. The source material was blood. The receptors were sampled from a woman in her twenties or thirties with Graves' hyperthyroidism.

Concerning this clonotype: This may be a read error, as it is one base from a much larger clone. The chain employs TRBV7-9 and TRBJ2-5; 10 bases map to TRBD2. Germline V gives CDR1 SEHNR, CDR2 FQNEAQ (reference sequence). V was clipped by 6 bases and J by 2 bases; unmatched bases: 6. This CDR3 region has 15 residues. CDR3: CASRASGRVQETQYF. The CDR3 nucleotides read TGTGCCAGCAGGGCTAGCGGGAGAGTTCAAGAGACCCAGTACTTC.

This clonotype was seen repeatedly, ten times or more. For the CDR3, the DNA is TGTGCCAGCAGTCCCCTACTAGCGGGACCATACAATGAGCAGTTCTTC. Residues: CASSPLLAGPYNEQFF. The chain is built from TRBV12-3 or TRBV12-4 and TRBJ2-1; 10 bases are a match to TRBD2. This CDR3 is 16 amino acids long. J gave up 4 bases and V 5 bases, and 8 bases lay outside the gene matches.

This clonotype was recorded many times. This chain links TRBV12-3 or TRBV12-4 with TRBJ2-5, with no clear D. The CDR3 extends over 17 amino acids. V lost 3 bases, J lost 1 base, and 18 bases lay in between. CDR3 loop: CASSFLPTVSGQETQYF. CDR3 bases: TGTGCCAGCAGTTTTCTCCCTACTGTCTCGGGCCAAGAGACCCAGTACTTC.

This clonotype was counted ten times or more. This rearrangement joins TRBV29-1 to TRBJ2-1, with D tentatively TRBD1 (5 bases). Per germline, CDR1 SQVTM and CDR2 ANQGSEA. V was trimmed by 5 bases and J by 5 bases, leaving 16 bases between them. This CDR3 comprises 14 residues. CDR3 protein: CSVLLGRGNNEQFF. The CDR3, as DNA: TGCAGCGTTCTCCTGGGTAGGGGCAACAATGAGCAGTTCTTC.

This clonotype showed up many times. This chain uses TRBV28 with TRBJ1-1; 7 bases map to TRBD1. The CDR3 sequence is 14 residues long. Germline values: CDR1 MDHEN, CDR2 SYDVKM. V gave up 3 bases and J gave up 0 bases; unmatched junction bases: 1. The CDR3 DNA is TGTGCCAGCAGTTTCGGGACAGTGAACACTGAAGCTTTCTTT. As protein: CASSFGTVNTEAFF.

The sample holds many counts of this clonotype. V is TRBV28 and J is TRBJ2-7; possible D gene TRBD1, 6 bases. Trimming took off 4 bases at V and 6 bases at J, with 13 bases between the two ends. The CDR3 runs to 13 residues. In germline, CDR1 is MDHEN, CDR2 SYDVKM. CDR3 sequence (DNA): TGTGCCAGCAGTTCCGGGACACCCTCCGAGCAGTACTTC. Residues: CASSSGTPSEQYF.

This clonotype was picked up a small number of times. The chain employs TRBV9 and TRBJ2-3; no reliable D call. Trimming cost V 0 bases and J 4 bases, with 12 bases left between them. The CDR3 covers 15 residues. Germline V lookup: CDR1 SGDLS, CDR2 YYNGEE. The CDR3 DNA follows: TGTGCCAGCAGCGTAGGAGGTAGGAGCGCAGATACGCAGTATTTT. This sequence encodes CASSVGGRSADTQYF.

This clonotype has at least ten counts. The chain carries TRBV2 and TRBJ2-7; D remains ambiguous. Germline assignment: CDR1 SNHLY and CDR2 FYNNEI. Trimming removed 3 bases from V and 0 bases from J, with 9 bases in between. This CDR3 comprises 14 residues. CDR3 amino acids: CASSDGVSSYEQYF. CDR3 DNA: TGTGCCAGCAGTGATGGGGTAAGCTCCTACGAGCAGTACTTC. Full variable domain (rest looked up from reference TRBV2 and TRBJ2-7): EPEVTQTPSHQVTQMGQEVILRCVPISNHLYFYWYRQILGQKVEFLVSFYNNEISEKSEIFDDQFSVERPDGSNFTLKIRSTKLEDSAMYFCASSDGVSSYEQYFGPGTRLTVT.

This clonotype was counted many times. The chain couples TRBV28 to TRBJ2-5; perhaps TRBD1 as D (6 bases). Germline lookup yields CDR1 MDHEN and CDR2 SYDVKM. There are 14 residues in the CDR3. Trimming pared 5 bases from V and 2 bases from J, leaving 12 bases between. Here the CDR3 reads CASSTGRQQETQYF. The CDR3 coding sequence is TGTGCCAGCAGTACAGGGAGACAACAAGAGACCCAGTACTTC.

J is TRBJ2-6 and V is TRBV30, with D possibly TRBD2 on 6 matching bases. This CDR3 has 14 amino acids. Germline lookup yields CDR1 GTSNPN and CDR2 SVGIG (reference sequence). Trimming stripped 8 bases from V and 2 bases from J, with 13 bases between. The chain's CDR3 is CAGGDGAGANVLTF. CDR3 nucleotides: TGTGCCGGAGGGGACGGGGCTGGGGCCAACGTCCTGACTTTC.

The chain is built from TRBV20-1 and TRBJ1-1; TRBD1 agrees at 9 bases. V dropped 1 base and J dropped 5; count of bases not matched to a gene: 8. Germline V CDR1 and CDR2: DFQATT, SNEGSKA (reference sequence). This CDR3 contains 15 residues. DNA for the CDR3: TGCAGTGCTAGAGCGGGACAGGGTCCTAGAACTGAAGCTTTCTTT. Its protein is CSARAGQGPRTEAFF.

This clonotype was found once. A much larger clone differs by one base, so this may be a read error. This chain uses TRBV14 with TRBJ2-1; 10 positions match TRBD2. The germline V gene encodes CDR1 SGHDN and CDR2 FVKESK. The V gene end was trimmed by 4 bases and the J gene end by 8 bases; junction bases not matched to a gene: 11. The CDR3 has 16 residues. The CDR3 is CASSPQREGIGDEQFF. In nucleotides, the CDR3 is TGTGCCAGCAGCCCCCAGCGGGAGGGCATAGGGGATGAGCAGTTCTTC.

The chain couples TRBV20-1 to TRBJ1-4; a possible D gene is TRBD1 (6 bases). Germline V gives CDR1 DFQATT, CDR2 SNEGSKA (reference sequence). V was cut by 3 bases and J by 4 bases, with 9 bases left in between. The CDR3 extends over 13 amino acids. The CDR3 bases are TGCAGTGCTAGGAGACAGGTTAATGAAAAACTGTTTTTT. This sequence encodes CSARRQVNEKLFF.

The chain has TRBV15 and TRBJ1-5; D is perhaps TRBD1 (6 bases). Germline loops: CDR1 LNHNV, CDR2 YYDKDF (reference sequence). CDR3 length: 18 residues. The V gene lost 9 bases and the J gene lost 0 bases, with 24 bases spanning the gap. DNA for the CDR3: TGTGCCACGGCTCCGGGACACGAACCCTACTATAGCAATCAGCCCCAGCATTTT. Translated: CATAPGHEPYYSNQPQHF.

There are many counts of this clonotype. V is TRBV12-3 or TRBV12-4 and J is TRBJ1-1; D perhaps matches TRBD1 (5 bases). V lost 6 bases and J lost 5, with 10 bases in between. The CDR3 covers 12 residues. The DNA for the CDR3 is TGTGCCAGCAGCATGGGGGGGACTGAAGCTTTCTTT. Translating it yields CASSMGGTEAFF.

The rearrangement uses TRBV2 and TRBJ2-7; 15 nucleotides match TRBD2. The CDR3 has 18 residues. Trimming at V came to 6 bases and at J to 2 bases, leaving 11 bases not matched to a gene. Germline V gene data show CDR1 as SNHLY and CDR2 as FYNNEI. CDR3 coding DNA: TGTGCCAGCAGCGATCTACCGGGACTAGCGGGAGGCCCCTACGAGCAGTACTTC. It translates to CASSDLPGLAGGPYEQYF.